This T cell receptor (beta chain) is drawn from a study of blood T cell repertoires in COVID-19. Looking at the study overall: What the recovered Cohort 3 donors had was two negative PCRs, clearance, or symptom resolution. The United States, Italy and Spain were the sources of the acute and convalescent COVID-19 samples.

The cohort comprised adults aged roughly 18 to 90 years residing in about two dozen US areas. In the original processing: For nucleated cells, counts were estimated from reference gene primer amplification. Repertoires were generated with immunoSEQ multiplex PCR, while TCRdb's copy carries only in-frame clones and drops some. That table is the source of V, J and clone size, and D and trimming were worked out from the DNA. The sample consists of 350,000 to 450,000 clones, 80% to 90% of them appearing once. V dropped 0 bases and J dropped 2; count of bases not matched to a gene: 8. CDR1 is MGHRA and CDR2 is YSYEKL in the germline V gene. The CDR3 contains 19 residues.

This TCR was sampled from a man aged 40-49 years in a cohort exposed to, infected with or recovered from COVID-19 (not recorded which). The V call is TRBV4-1, the J call TRBJ2-6; 9 bases fit TRBD2. The sequencing input was PBMCs or T cells enriched from blood (not recorded which). For the CDR3, the DNA is TGCGCCAGCAGCCAAGATGCGACTAGCGGAGCGACTGGGGCCAACGTCCTGACTTTC. The encoded protein is CASSQDATSGATGANVLTF.